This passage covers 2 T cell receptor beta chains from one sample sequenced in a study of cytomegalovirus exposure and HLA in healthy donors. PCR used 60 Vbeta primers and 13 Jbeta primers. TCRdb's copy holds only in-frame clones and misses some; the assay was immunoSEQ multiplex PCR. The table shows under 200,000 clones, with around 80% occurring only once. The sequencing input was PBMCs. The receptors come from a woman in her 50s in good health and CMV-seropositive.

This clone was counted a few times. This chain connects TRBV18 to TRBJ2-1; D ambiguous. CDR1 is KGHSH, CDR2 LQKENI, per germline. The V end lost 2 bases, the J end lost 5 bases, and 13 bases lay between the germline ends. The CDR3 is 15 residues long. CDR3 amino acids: CASSPFITANNEQFF. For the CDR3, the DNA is TGTGCCAGCTCACCATTTATAACAGCAAACAATGAGCAGTTCTTC.

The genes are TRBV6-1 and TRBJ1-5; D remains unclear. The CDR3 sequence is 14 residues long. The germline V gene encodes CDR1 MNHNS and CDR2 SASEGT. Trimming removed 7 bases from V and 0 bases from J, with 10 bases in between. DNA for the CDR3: TGTGCCAGCATGAGCGTACTTAGCAATCAGCCCCAGCATTTT. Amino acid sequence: CASMSVLSNQPQHF.